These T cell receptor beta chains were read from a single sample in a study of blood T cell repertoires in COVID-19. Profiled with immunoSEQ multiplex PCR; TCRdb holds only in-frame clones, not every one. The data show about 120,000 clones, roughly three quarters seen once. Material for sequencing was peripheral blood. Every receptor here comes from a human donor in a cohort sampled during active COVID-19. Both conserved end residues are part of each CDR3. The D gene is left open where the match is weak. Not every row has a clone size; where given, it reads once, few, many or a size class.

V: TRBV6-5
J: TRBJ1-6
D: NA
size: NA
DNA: TGTGCCAGCAGATCCAAGTGGGAGGATTCACCCCTCCACTTT
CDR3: CASRSKWEDSPLHF

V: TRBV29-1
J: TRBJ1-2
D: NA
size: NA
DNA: TGCAGCGTTGAAGACAACTTGGATGGCTACACCTTC
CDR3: CSVEDNLDGYTF

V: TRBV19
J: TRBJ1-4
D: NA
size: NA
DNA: TGTGCCAGTAGCCCAACAGGGAACGAAAAACTGTTTTTT
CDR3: CASSPTGNEKLFF

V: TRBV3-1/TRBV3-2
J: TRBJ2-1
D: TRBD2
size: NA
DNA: TGTGCCAGCAGCCCCCCAACGGGAGGGACTGAGCAGTTCTTC
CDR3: CASSPPTGGTEQFF

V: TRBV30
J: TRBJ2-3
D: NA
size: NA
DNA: TGTGCCTGGACCGGTGGCACAGATACGCAGTATTTT
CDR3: CAWTGGTDTQYF

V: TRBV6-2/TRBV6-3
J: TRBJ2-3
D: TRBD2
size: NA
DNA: TGTGCCAGCAGTTACATCATGGCAGGGAGGGAAGATACGCAGTATTTT
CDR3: CASSYIMAGREDTQYF

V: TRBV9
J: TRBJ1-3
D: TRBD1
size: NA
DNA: TGTGCCAGCAGCGTAGCTGGACAGGGGGCTGGAAACACCATATATTTT
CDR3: CASSVAGQGAGNTIYF

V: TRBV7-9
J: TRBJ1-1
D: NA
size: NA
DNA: TGTGCCAGCAGCGTCATTACTGAAGCTTTCTTT
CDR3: CASSVITEAFF

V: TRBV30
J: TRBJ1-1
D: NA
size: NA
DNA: TGTGCCTGGAGTAATGGGGCGGGAGGCTTCGGTGAAGCTTTCTTT
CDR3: CAWSNGAGGFGEAFF

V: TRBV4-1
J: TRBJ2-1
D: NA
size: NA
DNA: TGCGCCAGCAGCCAAGATCGAGCCAGCGGCAATGAGCAGTTCTTC
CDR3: CASSQDRASGNEQFF

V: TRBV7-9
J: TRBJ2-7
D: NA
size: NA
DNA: TGTGCCAGCAGCGTTGGGACTCTGCTCGCCGAGCAGTACTTC
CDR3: CASSVGTLLAEQYF

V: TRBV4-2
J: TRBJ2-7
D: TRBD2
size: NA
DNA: TGTGCCAGCAGCCAAGGACTAGCGGGGGGGTGGGAGCAGTACTTC
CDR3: CASSQGLAGGWEQYF

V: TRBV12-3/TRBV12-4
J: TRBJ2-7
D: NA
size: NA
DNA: TGTGCCAGCAGTCCGGGGGGCCACGAGCAGTACTTC
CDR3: CASSPGGHEQYF

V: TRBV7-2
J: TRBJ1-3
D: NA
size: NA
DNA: TGTGCCAGCAGCACCTGGACGGGGGGAGGAAACACCATATATTTT
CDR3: CASSTWTGGGNTIYF

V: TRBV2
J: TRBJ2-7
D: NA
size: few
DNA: TGTGCCAGCAGTGGTCCTACCTACGAGCAGTACTTC
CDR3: CASSGPTYEQYF

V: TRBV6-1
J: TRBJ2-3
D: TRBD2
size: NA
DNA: TGTGCCAGCAGTGAAGAGCGGGGGGGCTCAGATACGCAGTATTTT
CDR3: CASSEERGGSDTQYF

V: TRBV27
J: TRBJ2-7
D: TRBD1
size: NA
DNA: TGTGCCAGCAGTTTCAGGACAGGGGGCTACGAGCAGTACTTC
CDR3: CASSFRTGGYEQYF

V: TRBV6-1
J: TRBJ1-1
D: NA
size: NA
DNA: TGTGCCAGCAGTGAAATGTTTCGACAGCCTGAAGCTTTCTTT
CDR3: CASSEMFRQPEAFF

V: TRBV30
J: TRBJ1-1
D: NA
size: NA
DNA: TGTGCCTGGAGTGTACGGGCGTCGGGGACTGAAGCTTTCTTT
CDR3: CAWSVRASGTEAFF

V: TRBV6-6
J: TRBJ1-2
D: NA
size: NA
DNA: TGTGCCAGCAGCCCCCTCGGCGGGGGCGGGACCGGCTACACCTTC
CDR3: CASSPLGGGGTGYTF

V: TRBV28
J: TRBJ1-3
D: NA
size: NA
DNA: TGTGCCAGCAGTGGGATCAGGGTCTCTGGAAACACCATATATTTT
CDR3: CASSGIRVSGNTIYF

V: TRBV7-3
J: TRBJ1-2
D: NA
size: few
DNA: TGTGCCAGCAGCCTTGGGGGGAACTATGGCTACACCTTC
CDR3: CASSLGGNYGYTF